The 18 T cell receptor beta chains below were found in one sample sequenced in a study of blood T cell repertoires in COVID-19. The repertoire was sequenced with immunoSEQ multiplex PCR; TCRdb's copy has only in-frame clones and lacks some. Found here are 130,000 to 150,000 clones, 88% of them singletons; the top ten hold 1.8%. The sample taken for sequencing was peripheral blood. Receptors were obtained from a man aged 70 or older with acute or convalescent COVID-19.

CDR3 in amino acids: CASSLGAGAHGYGYTF. The CDR3 DNA sequence: TGTGCCAGCAGCTTGGGGGCAGGGGCGCATGGCTATGGCTACACCTTC. The rearrangement uses TRBV5-6 and TRBJ1-2; weak D call: TRBD1 (6 bases). Germline V gene lookup returns CDR1 SGHDT and CDR2 YYEEEE. V was trimmed by 0 bases and J by 4 bases, leaving 16 bases between them. CDR3 length: 16 residues. The entire variable domain, with the rest obtained from reference TRBV5-6 and TRBJ1-2, is as follows: DAGVTQSPTHLIKTRGQQVTLRCSPKSGHDTVSWYQQALGQGPQFIFQYYEEEERQRGNFPDRFSGHQFPNYSSELNVNALLLGDSALYLCASSLGAGAHGYGYTFGSGTRLTVV.

This clone has a single count. The chain uses TRBV19 and TRBJ1-5; 8 bases agree with TRBD1. This CDR3 has 14 residues. Germline trimming cut 6 bases from V and 4 bases from J; bases unmatched to any gene: 5. Per germline, CDR1 LNHDA and CDR2 SQIVND (reference sequence). This CDR3 reads CASRTDRANQPQHF. CDR3 coding DNA: TGTGCCAGTAGGACGGACAGGGCGAATCAGCCCCAGCATTTT.

V usage is TRBV11-2 and J usage is TRBJ1-2; 8 bases map to TRBD1. There are 16 residues in the CDR3. Germline CDR1 reads SGHAT; CDR2 reads FQNNGV. V lost 1 base to trimming and J lost 4 bases; unmatched junction nucleotides: 8. The CDR3 DNA reads as TGTGCCAGCAGCTTAGGATCGTGGACAGGGTTCTATGGCTACACCTTC. Protein sequence: CASSLGSWTGFYGYTF.

The chain uses TRBV7-6 and TRBJ2-1, with TRBD2 as a possible D gene (6 bases). Germline CDR1 and CDR2: SGHVS and FNYEAQ. This CDR3 region has 16 residues. Trimming removed 4 bases from V and 8 bases from J, with 21 bases in between. CDR3 coding DNA: TGTGCCAGCAGCTATCGTCATCCGGGAGAGGTACATGAGCAGTTCTTC. As protein: CASSYRHPGEVHEQFF. The whole variable domain, remainder taken from reference TRBV7-6 and TRBJ2-1, is GAGVSQSPRYKVTKRGQDVALRCDPISGHVSLYWYRQALGQGPEFLTYFNYEAQQDKSGLPNDRFSAERPEGSISTLTIQRTEQRDSAMYRCASSYRHPGEVHEQFFGPGTRLTVL.

The chain carries TRBV5-5 and TRBJ2-5; the D gene is possibly TRBD1 (6 bases). The CDR3 is 15 amino acids. V was shortened by 7 bases and J by 4 bases, with 20 bases between the two germline ends. Germline values: CDR1 SGHKS, CDR2 YYEKEE (reference sequence). CDR3 nucleotides: TGTGCCAGCCAAGGTCAGAGGGGGATAGGAGAGACCCAGTACTTC. It is translated as CASQGQRGIGETQYF.

The V call is TRBV3-1 (or the pseudogene TRBV3-2), the J call TRBJ2-2; 14 positions agree with TRBD2. In germline, CDR1 is LGHDT, CDR2 YNNKEL (reference sequence). The CDR3 loop spans 16 amino acids. The J segment lost 8 bases and the V segment lost 4 bases, leaving 6 bases of the junction unmatched. The CDR3 region is CASSLGTSGRLGELFF. CDR3 nucleotide sequence: TGTGCCAGCAGCCTTGGGACTAGCGGGAGATTGGGGGAGCTGTTTTTT.

V and J are TRBV5-1 and TRBJ2-6, with 9 nucleotides matching TRBD1. This CDR3 region has 18 residues. V was pared by 2 bases and J by 2 bases, with 8 bases of the junction left unmatched. Germline CDR1 is SGHRS and CDR2 is YFSETQ. CDR3 region: CASSFSGTGSPGANVLTF. CDR3 DNA: TGCGCCAGCAGCTTCTCCGGGACAGGGTCCCCTGGGGCCAACGTCCTGACTTTC.

The rearrangement links TRBV13 to TRBJ2-7; 14 nucleotides align to TRBD2. CDR3 length: 17 residues. Germline V gene lookup returns CDR1 PRHDT and CDR2 FYEKMQ (reference sequence). The V gene end was trimmed by 2 bases and the J gene end by 5 bases; junction bases not matched to a gene: 8. The CDR3 loop is CASSLRTSGRFSDEQYF. CDR3 DNA sequence: TGTGCCAGCAGCTTAAGGACTAGCGGGAGGTTTAGCGACGAGCAGTACTTC.

This rearrangement joins TRBV9 to TRBJ1-1, with D possibly matching TRBD1 (6 bases). The germline V gene encodes CDR1 SGDLS and CDR2 YYNGEE. V lost 6 bases to trimming and J lost 3 bases, with 12 bases between them. CDR3 size: 13 residues. The CDR3 reads CASTGEGDTEAFF. The CDR3 DNA reads as TGTGCCAGCACCGGCGAGGGGGACACTGAAGCTTTCTTT.

The chain carries TRBV5-1 and TRBJ2-5; 9 nucleotides match TRBD1. The V gene's germline CDR1 is SGHRS and CDR2 YFSETQ. The CDR3 runs 15 residues. J was trimmed by 0 bases and V by 4 bases; bases with no gene match: 4. The CDR3 loop reads CASSPGTGYQETQYF. For the CDR3, the DNA is TGCGCCAGCAGCCCCGGGACAGGGTACCAAGAGACCCAGTACTTC. Using reference TRBV5-1 and TRBJ2-5 for the parts outside the CDR3, the full variable domain is KAGVTQTPRYLIKTRGQQVTLSCSPISGHRSVSWYQQTPGQGLQFLFEYFSETQRNKGNFPGRFSGRQFSNSRSEMNVSTLELGDSALYLCASSPGTGYQETQYFGPGTRLLVL.

This rearrangement joins TRBV11-1 to TRBJ2-5; 7 bases agree with TRBD1. The CDR3 consists of 15 residues. V gave up 5 bases and J gave up 2 bases; unmatched junction bases: 8. Looked up from germline, CDR1 is SGHAT and CDR2 is FQDESV (reference sequence). This chain's CDR3 is CASSDTGTVQETQYF. For the CDR3, the DNA is TGTGCCAGCAGCGACACAGGGACAGTGCAAGAGACCCAGTACTTC.

The chain recombines TRBV5-5 with TRBJ2-7; tentatively, D is TRBD2 (5 bases). CDR3 length: 14 residues. In germline, CDR1 is SGHKS, CDR2 YYEKEE (reference sequence). The ends were cut back, 2 bases at V and 6 bases at J, with 15 bases in the middle. The CDR3 here is CASSFGQPEGEQYF. In DNA form, the CDR3 reads TGTGCCAGCAGCTTCGGGCAACCTGAGGGCGAGCAGTACTTC.

The chain joins TRBV29-1 to TRBJ2-7; 7 bases match TRBD1. V dropped 4 bases and J dropped 3; count of bases not matched to a gene: 3. Germline V gene sequence: CDR1 SQVTM, CDR2 ANQGSEA. The CDR3 loop spans 12 amino acids. This CDR3 is CSVGPGGYEQYF. The DNA of the CDR3 is TGCAGCGTTGGGCCAGGGGGCTACGAGCAGTACTTC.

The CDR3 here is CASSLSGIGEAFF. CDR3 bases: TGTGCCAGCAGCTTGTCAGGGATCGGTGAAGCTTTCTTT. The chain employs TRBV7-2 and TRBJ1-1, with D possibly matching TRBD1 (5 bases). CDR1 and CDR2 from the germline V gene are SGHTA and FQGNSA. The CDR3 length is 13 residues. With 3 bases removed from V and 7 bases from J, the gap between germline ends came to 12 bases.

The V call is TRBV5-1, the J call TRBJ2-5; D is unresolved. Trimming took 0 bases from V and 1 from J, leaving 10 bases between them. Germline CDR1 and CDR2: SGHRS and YFSETQ. The CDR3 length is 15 residues. CDR3 sequence: CASSLAGHSQETQYF. In DNA form, the CDR3 reads TGCGCCAGCAGCTTGGCCGGTCACTCCCAAGAGACCCAGTACTTC.

CDR3: CASSQTLGRARFF. The CDR3 DNA reads TGTGCCAGCAGCCAAACCCTTGGCCGAGCGAGGTTCTTC. This chain uses TRBV3-1 (or the pseudogene TRBV3-2) with TRBJ2-1; D remains unclear. Per the germline V gene, CDR1 is LGHDT and CDR2 is YNNKEL (reference sequence). This CDR3 has 13 amino acids. V was trimmed by 2 bases and J by 15 bases, leaving 17 bases between them.

The rearrangement uses TRBV5-4 and TRBJ2-3; 9 bases align to TRBD2. CDR1 and CDR2 from the germline V gene are SGHNT and YYREEE (reference sequence). The CDR3 is made up of 15 amino acids. V gave up 2 bases and J gave up 0 bases; unmatched junction bases: 1. CDR3 in amino acids: CASSFSGSSTDTQYF. CDR3 sequence (DNA): TGTGCCAGCAGCTTTAGCGGGAGCAGCACAGATACGCAGTATTTT.

The CDR3 DNA reads TGTGCCAGCAGGCGGACTAGCGGGACCACCGGGGAGCTGTTTTTT. Translating it yields CASRRTSGTTGELFF. The chain couples TRBV28 to TRBJ2-2; TRBD2 agrees at 12 bases. The CDR3 consists of 15 residues. The germline CDR1 and CDR2 sequences are MDHEN and SYDVKM. J was trimmed by 4 bases and V by 6 bases; bases with no gene match: 3.